The 19 T cell receptor beta chains in this list originate from one sample, sequenced in a study of cytomegalovirus exposure and HLA in healthy donors. Primers included in the PCR were 60 Vbeta and 13 Jbeta primers. Only in-frame clones appear in the TCRdb table, and some are missing; sequencing was by immunoSEQ multiplex PCR. The sample carries approximately 100,000 clones, about 79% recorded once. The source material was PBMCs. The receptors shown here come from a young woman in good health and CMV-seronegative.

This clone came up a few times. This sequence joins TRBV2 and TRBJ2-2, with 7 bases aligning to TRBD2. The CDR3 length is 17 residues. V lost 1 base to trimming and J lost 3 bases; unmatched junction nucleotides: 8. From germline, CDR1 is SNHLY and CDR2 FYNNEI. CDR3 nucleotides: TGTGCCAGCAGTGAAGGAAGCGGGGTAGGGGACACCGGGGAGCTGTTTTTT. It specifies CASSEGSGVGDTGELFF.

V is TRBV7-6 and J is TRBJ2-7; D gene uncertain. V lost 3 bases to trimming and J lost 0 bases, with 12 bases between them. Germline V lookup: CDR1 SGHVS, CDR2 FNYEAQ. The length of the CDR3 is 15 residues. CDR3 in amino acids: CASSLEPTLSYEQYF. The CDR3 DNA reads as TGTGCCAGCAGCTTGGAGCCCACCCTCTCCTACGAGCAGTACTTC.

The count of this clone is one. The chain has TRBV4-3 and TRBJ2-3; perhaps TRBD1 as D (7 bases). Germline-derived CDR1 and CDR2 are LGHNA and YSLEER. The CDR3 length is 16 residues. The V end was cut by 0 bases, the J end by 2 bases, with 12 bases between. The chain's CDR3 is CASSQEGRGATDTQYF. The CDR3 nucleotides are TGCGCCAGCAGCCAAGAGGGCAGGGGGGCCACAGATACGCAGTATTTT.

The V call is TRBV6-5, the J call TRBJ2-3; D is perhaps TRBD2 (5 bases). The V gene lost 2 bases and the J gene lost 1 base, with 7 bases spanning the gap. In germline, CDR1 is MNHEY, CDR2 SVGAGI. This CDR3 comprises 14 residues. The CDR3 here is CASSYGSGTDTQYF. CDR3 DNA sequence: TGTGCCAGCAGTTACGGTAGCGGCACAGATACGCAGTATTTT.

The CDR3 is CASSLYRVKTGRSDGYTF. The CDR3 DNA reads TGTGCCAGCAGTTTATACCGTGTAAAGACAGGGCGTTCAGATGGCTACACCTTC. V usage is TRBV28 and J usage is TRBJ1-2; TRBD1 aligns across 7 bases. The V and J ends lost 1 base and 6 bases, in that order; junction bases with no gene match: 17. CDR3 length: 18 residues. The germline CDR1 and CDR2 sequences are MDHEN and SYDVKM.

V gene TRBV6-4 combines with J gene TRBJ2-3, with 14 positions matching TRBD2. The CDR3 covers 16 residues. Per germline, CDR1 MRHNA and CDR2 SNTAGT. V trimming: 5 bases; J trimming: 10 bases; junction bases outside the gene matches: 11. Here the CDR3 reads CASSPQGTSGGKAQYF. CDR3 nucleotide sequence: TGTGCCAGCAGTCCGCAAGGGACTAGCGGGGGAAAGGCGCAGTATTTT.

The chain carries TRBV29-1 and TRBJ2-3; TRBD1 matches 9 bases. V lost 4 bases, J lost 4 bases, and 6 bases stayed unmatched. The CDR3 extends over 14 amino acids. Germline V lookup: CDR1 SQVTM, CDR2 ANQGSEA. DNA of the CDR3: TGCAGCGTTGTTGGGACAGGGTATGCAGATACGCAGTATTTT. It encodes CSVVGTGYADTQYF.

The chain joins TRBV29-1 to TRBJ1-2; D is undetermined. CDR1 and CDR2 from the germline V gene are SQVTM and ANQGSEA. The CDR3 totals 12 residues. The V end was cut by 2 bases, the J end by 8 bases, with 12 bases between. CDR3 amino acids: CSVELQWYGYTF. In DNA form, the CDR3 reads TGCAGCGTTGAATTGCAGTGGTACGGCTACACCTTC.

The V call is TRBV6-4, the J call TRBJ2-1, with TRBD2 matching over 7 bases. CDR1 is MRHNA, CDR2 SNTAGT, per germline. Losses at the gene ends were 2 bases for V and 3 bases for J; bases not matched to a gene: 4. This CDR3 region has 15 residues. Written as DNA, the CDR3 is TGTGCCAGCAGTGACAAGGCTAGCGGCTACAATGAGCAGTTCTTC. Its translation: CASSDKASGYNEQFF.

The chain carries TRBV7-2 and TRBJ1-2; 7 bases line up with TRBD1. Germline CDR1 reads SGHTA; CDR2 reads FQGNSA. The trim removed 4 bases at V and 4 bases at J, leaving 6 bases unmatched. This CDR3 spans 14 amino acids. Here the CDR3 reads CASSSGTEIYGYTF. For the CDR3, the DNA is TGTGCCAGCAGCTCCGGGACAGAGATCTATGGCTACACCTTC.

The chain joins TRBV6-6 to TRBJ2-7, with TRBD1 identical over 8 bases. Unmatched junction bases numbered 6, after V lost 0 bases and J lost 5 bases. CDR1 MNHNY and CDR2 SVGAGI come from the germline V gene (reference sequence). The CDR3 is 15 residues long. The CDR3 here is CASSYSAGGFNEQYF. The CDR3, as DNA: TGTGCCAGCAGTTACTCTGCAGGGGGCTTCAACGAGCAGTACTTC.

The V and J genes are TRBV7-6 and TRBJ2-7; D is undetermined. The CDR3 runs 15 residues. CDR1 and CDR2 from the germline V gene are SGHVS and FNYEAQ. The V end lost 0 bases, the J end lost 1 base, and 10 bases lay between the germline ends. The CDR3 coding sequence is TGTGCCAGCAGCTTAGCGGTAACGGTTTCCTACGAGCAGTACTTC. Protein: CASSLAVTVSYEQYF. Variable domain in full (rest from reference TRBV7-6 and TRBJ2-7): GAGVSQSPRYKVTKRGQDVALRCDPISGHVSLYWYRQALGQGPEFLTYFNYEAQQDKSGLPNDRFSAERPEGSISTLTIQRTEQRDSAMYRCASSLAVTVSYEQYFGPGTRLTVT.

In DNA, the CDR3 is TGTGCCAGCAGTTTCCTAGCGAAGAACACCGGGGAGCTGTTTTTT. Translation gives CASSFLAKNTGELFF. The chain is built from TRBV28 and TRBJ2-2, with D possibly being TRBD2 (6 bases). V shed 3 bases and J shed 1 base, with 9 bases lying between them. Germline-derived CDR1 and CDR2 are MDHEN and SYDVKM. The CDR3 is 15 amino acids. Drawing the rest from reference TRBV28 and TRBJ2-2, the complete variable domain is DVKVTQSSRYLVKRTGEKVFLECVQDMDHENMFWYRQDPGLGLRLIYFSYDVKMKEKGDIPEGYSVSREKKERFSLILESASTNQTSMYLCASSFLAKNTGELFFGEGSRLTVL.

The chain recombines TRBV9 with TRBJ2-1, with D perhaps TRBD2 (7 bases). There are 13 residues in the CDR3. Germline lookup yields CDR1 SGDLS and CDR2 YYNGEE. Trimming shortened V by 6 bases and J by 10 bases, and 17 bases separated the two germline ends. The CDR3 loop is CASNPSGGREQFF. The DNA of the CDR3 is TGTGCCAGCAACCCCTCCGGGGGGCGCGAGCAGTTCTTC.

The chain couples TRBV29-1 to TRBJ2-1; 10 nucleotides agree with TRBD1. CDR1 is SQVTM, CDR2 ANQGSEA, per germline. V trimming: 2 bases; J trimming: 6 bases; junction bases outside the gene matches: 7. This CDR3 is 15 amino acids long. The CDR3 spells CSVELPGTGVNEQFF. The CDR3 coding sequence is TGCAGCGTTGAATTGCCCGGGACAGGGGTCAATGAGCAGTTCTTC.

V gene TRBV5-4 combines with J gene TRBJ2-2; maybe TRBD1 (6 bases). Germline V gene sequence: CDR1 SGHNT, CDR2 YYREEE (reference sequence). The CDR3 totals 16 residues. V lost 4 bases to trimming and J lost 0 bases, with 13 bases between them. CDR3: CASSPRTASNTGELFF. In DNA, the CDR3 is TGTGCCAGCAGCCCCCGGACAGCGTCGAACACCGGGGAGCTGTTTTTT.

This clone is a singleton in its sample. V is TRBV2 and J is TRBJ1-5, with TRBD1 identical over 9 bases. The CDR3 is made up of 13 amino acids. V was pared by 7 bases and J by 4 bases, with 2 bases of the junction left unmatched. From germline, CDR1 is SNHLY and CDR2 FYNNEI. CDR3 protein: CASKGQGNQPQHF. CDR3 nucleotide sequence: TGTGCCAGCAAGGGACAGGGAAATCAGCCCCAGCATTTT.

This clone was seen only once. J is TRBJ2-1 and V is TRBV5-4, with TRBD2 identical over 7 bases. The CDR3 spans 15 residues. Unmatched junction bases numbered 6, after V lost 4 bases and J lost 2 bases. Germline-derived CDR1 and CDR2 are SGHNT and YYREEE (reference sequence). The CDR3 reads CASSVPGTTYNEQFF. The DNA of the CDR3 is TGTGCCAGCAGCGTCCCGGGGACTACCTACAATGAGCAGTTCTTC.

This clone appeared a single time. The rearrangement links TRBV28 to TRBJ2-7; 9 nucleotides match TRBD1. This CDR3 is built from 13 residues. CDR1 MDHEN and CDR2 SYDVKM come from the germline V gene. Unmatched junction bases numbered 3, after V lost 6 bases and J lost 3 bases. In DNA form, the CDR3 reads TGTGCCAGCAGCCAGGGACAGGGCTACGAGCAGTACTTC. It yields the protein CASSQGQGYEQYF.